This T cell receptor (beta chain) is from a study of cytomegalovirus exposure and HLA in healthy donors. General study findings and limits: Available immune exposure information covered CMV serostatus only.

Germline CDR1 and CDR2: MNHEY and SVGAGI. The CDR3 runs 15 residues. V gave up 2 bases and J gave up 5 bases, with 15 bases separating them. In the PCR, 60 Vbeta and 13 Jbeta primers were used. Data came from immunoSEQ multiplex PCR; TCRdb stores just in-frame clones and leaves some out. The sample consists of around 190,000 clones, roughly 72% of them appearing once. This clone was seen only once. As yet, its antigen is unknown. Sequencing was carried out using PBMCs. This TCR was recovered from a man aged 25 to 45 in good health and CMV-seronegative. J is TRBJ2-5 and V is TRBV6-5; no reliable D call. The CDR3 nucleotides are TGTGCCAGCAGTTACGCTCGGAGTGTTTCGGAGACCCAGTACTTC. This codes for CASSYARSVSETQYF.